This TCR beta chain was recovered during a study of blood T cell repertoires in COVID-19. Turning to the study itself: T cells, B-cell-depleted T cells, or PBMCs supplied cDNA or gDNA.

In the study's own analysis: Estimated nucleated cell counts came from reference gene primer amplification. Repertoires were generated with immunoSEQ multiplex PCR, while TCRdb's copy carries only in-frame clones and drops some. From that table come the V and J calls and clone size; the DNA was used to work out D and trimming. The table shows 300,000 to 350,000 clones, with 90% occurring only once. Seattle's cohort entered during active infection and was followed longitudinally. CDR1 is SGDLS, CDR2 YYNGEE, per germline. The CDR3 spans 15 residues. V shed 0 bases and J shed 7 bases, with 16 bases lying between them.

V gene TRBV9 combines with J gene TRBJ1-1; tentatively, D is TRBD1 (5 bases). The sequenced sample consisted of peripheral blood. This sequence was found in a woman in her forties with COVID-19, enrolled during active disease. CDR3 nucleotides: TGTGCCAGCAGCGTAGAGCCGGGGGTGGCCATTGAAGCTTTCTTT. Translation gives CASSVEPGVAIEAFF.